This T cell receptor beta chain was observed in a study of T cells in women clearing cervical HPV infection. Study-wide background: Case blood was drawn when the lesion was first found; control blood after infection became undetectable. The study, taken as a whole, reports: Richness differences could reflect unmeasured T-cell content per sample. CIN3+ cases had significantly higher TCR richness than controls; evenness did not differ. Cases and controls were distinguished at AUC around 0.87 by richness and V genes.

The repertoire was sequenced with immunoSEQ multiplex PCR; TCRdb's copy has only in-frame clones and lacks some. Its table records fewer than 15,000 clones. Concerning this clone itself: Antigen unknown. The read stops 3 residues short of the end of the CDR3; the missing end is completed from the germline J gene.

Germline-derived CDR1 and CDR2 are SEHNR and FQNEAQ (reference sequence). Trimming left V 2 bases short and J 0 bases short, with 5 bases between. The CDR3 length is 15 residues. This TCR was sampled from a woman aged 18 to 75 with a cervical HPV16 infection that either progressed to CIN3+ or cleared (not recorded which). What was sequenced was blood buffy coat. The genes are TRBV7-9 and TRBJ2-6; no definite D call. The covered CDR3 bases are TGTGCCAGCAGCTTATATAGCTCTGGGGCCAACGTC. This encodes CASSLYSSGANV. The whole CDR3 region reads CASSLYSSGANVLTF.